This T cell receptor (beta chain) is drawn from a study of blood T cell repertoires in COVID-19. Source study methods: The authors estimated nucleated cell counts from reference gene primer amplification. Method: immunoSEQ multiplex PCR; TCRdb's copy keeps in-frame clones and lacks some. V and J calls and clone size come straight from that table; D and trimming were deduced from the DNA. The data show about 63,000 clones, about 81% seen once. The germline CDR1 and CDR2 sequences are MNHEY and SVGAGI. Trimming left V 6 bases short and J 3 bases short, with 12 bases between. This CDR3 spans 13 amino acids.

This sequence joins TRBV6-5 and TRBJ2-7; D not certain. The sequencing sample was made of peripheral blood. This TCR derives from a man in his fifties or sixties with COVID-19, enrolled during active disease. The CDR3 sequence is CASRNSQDYEQYF. Written as DNA, the CDR3 is TGTGCCAGCAGGAACAGTCAGGACTACGAGCAGTACTTC.